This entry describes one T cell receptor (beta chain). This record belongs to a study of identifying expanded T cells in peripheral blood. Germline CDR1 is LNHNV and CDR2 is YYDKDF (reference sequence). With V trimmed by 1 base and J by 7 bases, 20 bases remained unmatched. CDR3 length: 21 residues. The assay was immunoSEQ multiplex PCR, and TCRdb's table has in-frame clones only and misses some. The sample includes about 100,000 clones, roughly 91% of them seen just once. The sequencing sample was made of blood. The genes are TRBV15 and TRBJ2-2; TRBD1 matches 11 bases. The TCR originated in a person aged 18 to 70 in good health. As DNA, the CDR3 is TGTGCCACCAGCAGAGGCATGACCGGGACAGGGGGGATAGGTGGCATCGGGGAGCTGTTTTTT. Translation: CATSRGMTGTGGIGGIGELFF.